This T cell receptor (beta chain) was captured by sequencing in a study of Graves' ophthalmopathy and Graves' hyperthyroidism. The CDR3 has 15 amino acids. After removal of 6 bases from V and 2 bases from J, the junction contained 10 bases not matched to a gene. Germline CDR1 MNHEY, CDR2 SVGAGI. CDR3 regions of TCR beta were amplified from RNA transcripts. Second-round multiplex PCR came after a first-round RT-PCR that employed HTBI primers. TCRdb fed the multiplex PCR reads into MiXCR, producing one record per CDR3 protein. This table has approximately 640,000 distinct CDR3 sequences, more than 40% appearing once.

Source material: peripheral blood. This TCR derives from an adult man with Graves' ophthalmopathy. J is TRBJ2-7 and V is TRBV6-5; 7 bases are shared with TRBD1. The chain's CDR3 is CASSLRQGPTYEQYF. CDR3 DNA sequence: TGTGCCAGCAGCTTACGACAGGGACCCACCTACGAGCAGTACTTC.